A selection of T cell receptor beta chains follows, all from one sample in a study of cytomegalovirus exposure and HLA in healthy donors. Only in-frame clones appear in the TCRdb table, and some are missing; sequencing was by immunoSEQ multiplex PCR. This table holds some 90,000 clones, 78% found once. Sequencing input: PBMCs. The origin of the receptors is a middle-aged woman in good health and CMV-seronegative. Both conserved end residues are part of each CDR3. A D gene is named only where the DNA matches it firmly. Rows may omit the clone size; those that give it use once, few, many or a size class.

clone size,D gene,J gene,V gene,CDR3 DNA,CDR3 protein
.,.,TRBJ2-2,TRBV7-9,TGTGCCAGCAGCAAATCGGACGGAAGGGGCCCCGGGGAGCTGTTTTTT,CASSKSDGRGPGELFF
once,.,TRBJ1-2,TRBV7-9,TGTGCCAGCAGCTTAGGACACGGATATAATGGCTACACCTTC,CASSLGHGYNGYTF
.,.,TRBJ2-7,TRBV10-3,TGTGCCATCAGTGAGGGCGGCTACGAGCAGTACTTC,CAISEGGYEQYF
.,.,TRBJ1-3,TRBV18,TGTGCCAGCTCACACCTTCGGGGTCTTGGAGGAAACACCATATATTTT,CASSHLRGLGGNTIYF
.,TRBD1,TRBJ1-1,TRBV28,TGTGCCAGCAGTTCGTCAGGGGGTAGGCGAACTGAAGCTTTCTTT,CASSSSGGRRTEAFF
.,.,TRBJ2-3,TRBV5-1,TGCGCCAGCAGCTACCCGACAGGTATTCCTTCAGATACGCAGTATTTT,CASSYPTGIPSDTQYF
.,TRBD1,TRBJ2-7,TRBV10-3,TGTGCCATCAGCTCCGGGACAGGACAGCTTCAGGACTTC,CAISSGTGQLQDF
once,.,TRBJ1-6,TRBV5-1,TGCGCCAGCAGCTTAGGGACAAAAAATTCACCCCTCCACTTT,CASSLGTKNSPLHF
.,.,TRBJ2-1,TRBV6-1,TGTGCCAGCAGTGAAAATCTGGAGTTCAATGAGCAGTTCTTC,CASSENLEFNEQFF
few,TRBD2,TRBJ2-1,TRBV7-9,TGTGCCAGCAGCTCCTCCGTGCGGGAGTTTAACGAGCAGTTCTTC,CASSSSVREFNEQFF
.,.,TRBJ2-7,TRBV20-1,TGCAGTGCTGGCCCGGGAGCGGAGCAGTACTTC,CSAGPGAEQYF
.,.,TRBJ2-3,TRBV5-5,TGTGCCAGCAGCTTGTTCGGCGGGACCATAGCCAGCACAGATACGCAGTATTTT,CASSLFGGTIASTDTQYF
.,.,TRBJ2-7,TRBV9,TGTGCCAGCAGCGAGGGGCTTAACTACGAGCAGTACTTC,CASSEGLNYEQYF
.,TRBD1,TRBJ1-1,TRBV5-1,TGCGCCAGCAGCTCCGACCCAGGGGGGCGGAACACTGAAGCTTTCTTT,CASSSDPGGRNTEAFF
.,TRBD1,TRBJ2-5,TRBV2,TGTGCCAGCAGTGGACCGGGACAGAAATACGAGACCCAGTACTTC,CASSGPGQKYETQYF
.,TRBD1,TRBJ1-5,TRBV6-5,TGTGCCAGCAGTTATGGAGGGGGCGCTCAGCCCCAGCATTTT,CASSYGGGAQPQHF
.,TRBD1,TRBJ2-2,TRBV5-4,TGTGCCAGCAGCCGACAGGGGGAAACCGGGGAGCTGTTTTTT,CASSRQGETGELFF
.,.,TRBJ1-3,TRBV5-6,TGTGCCAGCAGCTTTTTCAACAGAGAGCGGTTATCTGGAAACACCATATATTTT,CASSFFNRERLSGNTIYF
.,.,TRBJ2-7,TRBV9,TGTGCCAGCAGCTACAGCGTTAGGGGGAACGAGCAGTACTTC,CASSYSVRGNEQYF
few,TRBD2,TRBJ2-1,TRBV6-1,TGTGCCAGTATCCTAGCGGGACTCTTCGATGAGCAGTTCTTC,CASILAGLFDEQFF
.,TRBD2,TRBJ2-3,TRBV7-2,TGTGCCAGCCCGGGAGGGCCTGGGACAGATACGCAGTATTTT,CASPGGPGTDTQYF
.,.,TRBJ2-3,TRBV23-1,TGCGCCAGCAGTCACCGGACTGAAGATACGCAGTATTTT,CASSHRTEDTQYF
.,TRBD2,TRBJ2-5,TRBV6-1,TGTGCCAGCAGTGAACGAGGTCTAGCGGGTTTCCAAGAGACCCAGTACTTC,CASSERGLAGFQETQYF
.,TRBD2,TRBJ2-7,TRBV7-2,TGTGCCAGCAGCTTAGTAGGGCTAGCGGGCGAGCAGTACTTC,CASSLVGLAGEQYF
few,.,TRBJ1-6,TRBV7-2,TGTGCCAGCAGCTTAAATGGCGCAGGGAGGGACTATAATTCACCCCTCCACTTT,CASSLNGAGRDYNSPLHF
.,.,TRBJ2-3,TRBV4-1,TGCGCCAGCAGCCAAGATCAGGTGGATAGCGTACGAACAGATACGCAGTATTTT,CASSQDQVDSVRTDTQYF
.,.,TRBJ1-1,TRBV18,TGTGCCAGCTCACCCGGGGGAGGGTGGAACACTGAAGCTTTCTTT,CASSPGGGWNTEAFF
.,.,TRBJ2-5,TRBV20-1,TGCAGTGCTCCCACGGGGACAACCCAGTACTTC,CSAPTGTTQYF
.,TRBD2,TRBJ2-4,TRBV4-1,TGCGCCAGCAGCCAAGATACGAGCGGGAGGGTCAACATTCAGTACTTC,CASSQDTSGRVNIQYF
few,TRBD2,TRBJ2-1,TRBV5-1,TGCGCCAGCAGCTTGGACGGACTAGCGGGAGGGTACAATGAGCAGTTCTTC,CASSLDGLAGGYNEQFF
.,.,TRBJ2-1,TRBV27,TGTGCCAGCAGTTTCAGGGCAGGGCTCCACAATGAGCAGTTCTTC,CASSFRAGLHNEQFF